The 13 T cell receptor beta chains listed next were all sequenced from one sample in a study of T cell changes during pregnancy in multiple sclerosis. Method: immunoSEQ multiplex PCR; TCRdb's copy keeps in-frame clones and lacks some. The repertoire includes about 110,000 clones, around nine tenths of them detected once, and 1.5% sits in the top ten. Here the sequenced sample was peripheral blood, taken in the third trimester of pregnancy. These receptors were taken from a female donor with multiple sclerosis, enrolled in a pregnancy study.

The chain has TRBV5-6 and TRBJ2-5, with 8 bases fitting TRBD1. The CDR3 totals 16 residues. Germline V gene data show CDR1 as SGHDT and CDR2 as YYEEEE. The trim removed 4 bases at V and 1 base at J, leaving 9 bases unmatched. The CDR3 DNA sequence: TGTGCCAGCAGCCCACCAGGGGGGACAGGCCAAGAGACCCAGTACTTC. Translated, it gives CASSPPGGTGQETQYF.

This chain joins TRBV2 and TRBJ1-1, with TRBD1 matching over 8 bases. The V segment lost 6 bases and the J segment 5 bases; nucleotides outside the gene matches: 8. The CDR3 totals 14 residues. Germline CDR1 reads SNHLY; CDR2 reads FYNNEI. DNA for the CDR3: TGTGCCAGCAGGGCCGGGACAGGAGGGACTGAAGCTTTCTTT. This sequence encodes CASRAGTGGTEAFF. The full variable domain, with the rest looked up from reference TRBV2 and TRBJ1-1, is EPEVTQTPSHQVTQMGQEVILRCVPISNHLYFYWYRQILGQKVEFLVSFYNNEISEKSEIFDDQFSVERPDGSNFTLKIRSTKLEDSAMYFCASRAGTGGTEAFFGQGTRLTVV.

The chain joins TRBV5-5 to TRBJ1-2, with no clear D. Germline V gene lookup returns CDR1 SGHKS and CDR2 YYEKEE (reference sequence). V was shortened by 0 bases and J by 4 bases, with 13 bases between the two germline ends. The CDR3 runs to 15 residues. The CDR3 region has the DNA TGTGCCAGCAGCTTGGGGCCCGGGGAGGTCTATGGCTACACCTTC. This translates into CASSLGPGEVYGYTF.

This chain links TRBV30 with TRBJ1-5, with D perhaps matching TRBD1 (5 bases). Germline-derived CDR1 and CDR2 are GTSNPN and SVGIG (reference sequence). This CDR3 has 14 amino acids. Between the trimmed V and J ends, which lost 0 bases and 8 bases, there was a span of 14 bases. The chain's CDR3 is CAWSVRLGREPQHF. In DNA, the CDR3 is TGTGCCTGGAGTGTAAGGCTGGGCAGGGAGCCCCAGCATTTT.

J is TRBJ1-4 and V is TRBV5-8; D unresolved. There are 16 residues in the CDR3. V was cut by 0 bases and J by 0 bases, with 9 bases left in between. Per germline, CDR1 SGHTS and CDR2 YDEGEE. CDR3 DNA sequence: TGTGCCAGCAGCTTGGCCGAACGAGCAACTAATGAAAAACTGTTTTTT. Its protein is CASSLAERATNEKLFF.

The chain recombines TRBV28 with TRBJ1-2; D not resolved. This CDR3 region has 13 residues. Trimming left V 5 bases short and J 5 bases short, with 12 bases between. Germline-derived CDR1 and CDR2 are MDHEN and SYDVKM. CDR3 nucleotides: TGTGCCAGCAGTCCCCTGGGCATATATGGCTACACCTTC. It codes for CASSPLGIYGYTF.

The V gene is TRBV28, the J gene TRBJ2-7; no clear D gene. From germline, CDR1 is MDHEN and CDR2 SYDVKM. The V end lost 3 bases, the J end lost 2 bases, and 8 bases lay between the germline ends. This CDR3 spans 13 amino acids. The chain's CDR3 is CASSLRNPYEQYF. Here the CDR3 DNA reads TGTGCCAGCAGTTTGAGGAACCCCTACGAGCAGTACTTC.

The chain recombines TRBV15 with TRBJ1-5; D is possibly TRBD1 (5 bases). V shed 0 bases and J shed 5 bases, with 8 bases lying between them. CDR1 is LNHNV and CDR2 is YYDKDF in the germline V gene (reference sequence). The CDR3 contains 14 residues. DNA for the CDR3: TGTGCCACCAGCAGAGATACGGGGGATCAGCCCCAGCATTTT. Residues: CATSRDTGDQPQHF.

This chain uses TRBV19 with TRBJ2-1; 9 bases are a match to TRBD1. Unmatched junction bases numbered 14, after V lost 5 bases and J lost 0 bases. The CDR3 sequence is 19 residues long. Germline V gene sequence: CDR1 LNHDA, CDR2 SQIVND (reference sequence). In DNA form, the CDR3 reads TGTGCCAGTAGTCGAGCGGGACAGGGTCTCGTACCCTCCTACAATGAGCAGTTCTTC. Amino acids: CASSRAGQGLVPSYNEQFF.

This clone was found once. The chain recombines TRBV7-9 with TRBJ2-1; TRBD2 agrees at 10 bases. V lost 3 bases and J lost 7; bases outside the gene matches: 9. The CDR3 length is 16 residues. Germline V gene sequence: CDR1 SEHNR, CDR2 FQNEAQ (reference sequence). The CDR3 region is CASSFPPASGRNEQFF. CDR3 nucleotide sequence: TGTGCCAGCAGCTTTCCCCCGGCTAGCGGGAGAAATGAGCAGTTCTTC.

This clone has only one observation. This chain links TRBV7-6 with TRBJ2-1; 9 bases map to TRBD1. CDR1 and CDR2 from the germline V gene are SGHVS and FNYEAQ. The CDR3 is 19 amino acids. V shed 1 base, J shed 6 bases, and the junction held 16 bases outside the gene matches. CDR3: CASSLGADTGTGYANEQFF. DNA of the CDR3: TGTGCCAGCAGCTTAGGCGCAGATACCGGGACAGGGTATGCCAATGAGCAGTTCTTC. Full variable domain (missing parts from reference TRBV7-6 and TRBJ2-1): GAGVSQSPRYKVTKRGQDVALRCDPISGHVSLYWYRQALGQGPEFLTYFNYEAQQDKSGLPNDRFSAERPEGSISTLTIQRTEQRDSAMYRCASSLGADTGTGYANEQFFGPGTRLTVL.

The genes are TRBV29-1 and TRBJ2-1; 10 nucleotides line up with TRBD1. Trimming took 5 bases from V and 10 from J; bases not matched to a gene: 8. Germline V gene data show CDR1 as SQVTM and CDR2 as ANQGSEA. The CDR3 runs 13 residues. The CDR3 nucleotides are TGCAGCGTTCGGACAGGGGGAGCGGGAGAGCAGTTCTTC. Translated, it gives CSVRTGGAGEQFF.

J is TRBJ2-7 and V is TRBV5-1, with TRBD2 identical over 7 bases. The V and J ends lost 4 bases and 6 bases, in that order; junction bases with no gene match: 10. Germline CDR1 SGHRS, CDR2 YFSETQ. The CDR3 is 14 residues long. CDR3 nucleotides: TGCGCCAGCAGCGGCGGACTAGTATTGAGCGAGCAGTACTTC. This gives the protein CASSGGLVLSEQYF.